The source of this T cell receptor beta chain is a study of T cell responses to AZD1222 COVID-19 vaccine. Only in-frame clones appear in the TCRdb table, and some are missing; sequencing was by immunoSEQ multiplex PCR. The data hold roughly 260,000 clones, with 90% to 95% observed a single time. CDR1 LGHNA and CDR2 YNFKEQ come from the germline V gene. The CDR3 totals 14 residues. V was pared by 0 bases and J by 7 bases, with 10 bases between. The study, taken as a whole, reports: Scientists sampled the repertoires only once the peak T cell response had passed. When two AZD1222 doses had been given, Spike-specific TCR breadth and depth rose. Reportedly, close to half of spike-specific TCRs are directed against unmutated variant regions.

About this clone: Its matching antigen is unknown.

The specimen was peripheral blood, collected on day 0 of AZD1222 vaccination. The sequence was collected from an adult in good health. V and J are TRBV4-2 and TRBJ1-5; TRBD1 might be the D (5 bases). Here the CDR3 DNA reads TGTGCCAGCAGCCAAGATCCAGGGAACCAGCCCCAGCATTTT. It yields the protein CASSQDPGNQPQHF.